This T cell receptor (beta chain) appears in the sequencing data of a study of cytomegalovirus exposure and HLA in healthy donors. Findings of the study overall: For presence/absence analyses, sequencing depth was assumed to be roughly uniform across donors.

V was shortened by 5 bases and J by 8 bases, with 15 bases between the two germline ends. Germline V gene data show CDR1 as SGHTA and CDR2 as FQGNSA. CDR3 length equals 13 residues. The table lists this clone with a few counts. Antigen specificity is unknown. PCR primers comprised 60 Vbeta and 13 Jbeta primers. Assay: immunoSEQ multiplex PCR; the TCRdb copy retains only in-frame clones and omits some. The sample comprises tens of thousands of clones, roughly three quarters of which are singletons, and roughly 3% rests with the top ten. The receptor was derived from a woman in her twenties or thirties in good health and CMV-seronegative. Sequenced: PBMCs. V gene TRBV7-2 combines with J gene TRBJ1-2; D might be TRBD1 (5 bases). This CDR3 is CASSHDSGRGYTF. The CDR3 DNA follows: TGTGCCAGCAGCCATGACAGTGGGCGAGGCTACACCTTC.